A single sample gave rise to the 12 T cell receptor beta chains below, sequenced in a study of response to subunit inactivated influenza vaccine. MiXCR, run by TCRdb on the RT-PCR reads, gives a single entry per CDR3 protein. This table holds around 480,000 distinct CDR3 sequences, approximately 9.9% found once. Sample: PBMCs from blood, taken 45 days after vaccination. These receptors all come from a man in his forties or fifties who received an inactivated influenza vaccine.

This clonotype was seen only a few times. The rearrangement links TRBV5-1 to TRBJ2-5; D is undetermined. The CDR3 has 12 amino acids. Trimming stripped 3 bases from V and 3 bases from J, with 6 bases between. Germline lookup yields CDR1 SGHRS and CDR2 YFSETQ. The chain's CDR3 is CASSSTKETQYF. The CDR3 DNA is TGCGCCAGCAGCTCCACAAAAGAGACCCAGTACTTC.

The CDR3 nucleotides are TGTGCCAGCAGCTTAGTGGGACAGGGGATACCAGGCAATGAGCAGTTCTTC. Protein: CASSLVGQGIPGNEQFF. V and J are TRBV7-2 and TRBJ2-1; 10 bases are a match to TRBD1. From germline, CDR1 is SGHTA and CDR2 FQGNSA. V trimming: 1 base; J trimming: 6 bases; junction bases outside the gene matches: 9. There are 17 residues in the CDR3. The full variable domain, rest sourced from reference TRBV7-2 and TRBJ2-1, is GAGVSQSPSNKVTEKGKDVELRCDPISGHTALYWYRQSLGQGLEFLIYFQGNSAPDKSGLPSDRFSAERTGGSVSTLTIQRTQQEDSAVYLCASSLVGQGIPGNEQFFGPGTRLTVL.

This clonotype was seen more than once but under ten times. V usage is TRBV20-1 and J usage is TRBJ2-7, with no clear D. The CDR3 is 13 residues long. The V gene lost 3 bases and the J gene lost 4 bases, with 13 bases spanning the gap. CDR1 and CDR2 (germline): DFQATT, SNEGSKA (reference sequence). The chain's CDR3 is CSASRQEPYEQYF. In DNA form, the CDR3 reads TGCAGTGCTAGTCGGCAGGAGCCTTACGAGCAGTACTTC.

DNA for the CDR3: TGCGCCAGCAGCTTACAGACTAGCGGGAGCGCGGATACGCAGTATTTT. This encodes CASSLQTSGSADTQYF. The rearrangement uses TRBV5-1 and TRBJ2-3, with 12 bases that match TRBD2. In germline, CDR1 is SGHRS, CDR2 YFSETQ. Germline trimming cut 2 bases from V and 6 bases from J; bases unmatched to any gene: 7. CDR3 length equals 16 residues.

This clonotype was counted at least ten times. V gene TRBV20-1 combines with J gene TRBJ2-2, with D uncertain. The CDR3 consists of 13 residues. CDR1 is DFQATT, CDR2 SNEGSKA, per germline (reference sequence). Trimming pared 4 bases from V and 5 bases from J, leaving 11 bases between. CDR3 nucleotides: TGCAGTGCTAAGAGTAGCCGGACCGGGGAGCTGTTTTTT. Its protein product is CSAKSSRTGELFF.

This clonotype was found many times. The rearrangement uses TRBV7-6 and TRBJ2-5, with 8 bases matching TRBD2. After removal of 8 bases from V and 5 bases from J, the junction contained 4 bases not matched to a gene. The CDR3 is made up of 12 amino acids. CDR1 SGHVS and CDR2 FNYEAQ come from the germline V gene. The CDR3 region has the DNA TGTGCCAGCCGGGGGGGCCGGGAGACCCAGTACTTC. It specifies CASRGGRETQYF.

This clonotype showed up many times. The gene calls are TRBV5-1 and TRBJ2-1; the D gene is possibly TRBD1 (6 bases). The germline V gene encodes CDR1 SGHRS and CDR2 YFSETQ. The CDR3 contains 11 residues. Trimming stripped 3 bases from V and 8 bases from J, with 6 bases between. CDR3 protein: CASSWTDEQFF. The CDR3 DNA reads TGCGCCAGCAGCTGGACAGATGAGCAGTTCTTC.

The V call is TRBV12-3 or TRBV12-4, the J call TRBJ2-5, with a weak D call TRBD1 (5 bases). This CDR3 is built from 15 residues. Trimming left V 2 bases short and J 0 bases short, with 10 bases between. The CDR3 region has the DNA TGTGCCAGCAGTTTACACAGGAAGGACCAAGAGACCCAGTACTTC. It specifies CASSLHRKDQETQYF.

This clonotype was seen only a few times. The chain is built from TRBV4-2 and TRBJ2-3; TRBD2 agrees at 9 bases. There are 16 residues in the CDR3. V lost 1 base, J lost 4 bases, and 6 bases stayed unmatched. The germline V gene encodes CDR1 LGHNA and CDR2 YNFKEQ. The CDR3 region has the DNA TGTGCCAGCAGCCAAGGAAATAGCGGGGGCGCAGATACGCAGTATTTT. As protein: CASSQGNSGGADTQYF.

This rearrangement joins TRBV11-2 to TRBJ2-7, with D uncertain. V lost 1 base, J lost 4 bases, and 11 bases lay in between. Germline CDR1 is SGHAT and CDR2 is FQNNGV. CDR3 length equals 14 residues. CDR3 DNA sequence: TGTGCCAGCAGCTTAGGGAGACTTCGGTACGAGCAGTACTTC. Translated, it gives CASSLGRLRYEQYF.

This chain connects TRBV4-2 to TRBJ2-4, with 11 positions matching TRBD1. The trim removed 3 bases at V and 8 bases at J, leaving 6 bases unmatched. The CDR3 runs 15 residues. Germline assignment: CDR1 LGHNA and CDR2 YNFKEQ. The CDR3 sequence: CASSQPGQGGDIQYF. The CDR3 DNA reads TGTGCCAGCAGCCAGCCGGGACAGGGGGGGGACATTCAGTACTTC.

This clonotype was seen more than once but under ten times. V gene TRBV11-1 combines with J gene TRBJ2-7, with 10 bases fitting TRBD1. CDR1 and CDR2 from the germline V gene are SGHAT and FQDESV (reference sequence). The junction had 26 bases not matched to a gene; V was cut back by 0 bases and J by 3 bases. The CDR3 has 23 amino acids. The CDR3, as DNA: TGTGCCAGCAGCTTAGCGCCGGGACAGGGGCCATTTGTGGGGGTTGGTTTGGGCTACGAGCAGTACTTC. Translation: CASSLAPGQGPFVGVGLGYEQYF.